The TCR beta chain under discussion was sequenced for a study of blood T cell repertoires in COVID-19. Germline V gene sequence: CDR1 GTSNPN, CDR2 SVGIG (reference sequence). The ends were cut back, 1 base at V and 9 bases at J, with 10 bases in the middle. The CDR3 loop spans 12 amino acids. Original processing notes: Amplifying reference gene primers gave estimates of nucleated cell counts. The data were produced by immunoSEQ multiplex PCR, yet TCRdb's version contains in-frame clones alone and is incomplete. Clone size and the V and J calls come from that table; the DNA yielded D and trimming. The sample includes roughly 370,000 clones, around 87% of them seen just once. There are a few counts of this clone. Cohorts were determined from participant-reported clinical history.

The V gene is TRBV30, the J gene TRBJ1-3; no definite D call. This sequence originates from a woman in her forties or fifties who had recovered from COVID-19. The sample was PBMCs or T cells enriched from blood (not recorded which). The CDR3 loop reads CAWSALRGTIYF. CDR3 nucleotide sequence: TGTGCCTGGAGTGCCCTTCGGGGCACCATATATTTT.